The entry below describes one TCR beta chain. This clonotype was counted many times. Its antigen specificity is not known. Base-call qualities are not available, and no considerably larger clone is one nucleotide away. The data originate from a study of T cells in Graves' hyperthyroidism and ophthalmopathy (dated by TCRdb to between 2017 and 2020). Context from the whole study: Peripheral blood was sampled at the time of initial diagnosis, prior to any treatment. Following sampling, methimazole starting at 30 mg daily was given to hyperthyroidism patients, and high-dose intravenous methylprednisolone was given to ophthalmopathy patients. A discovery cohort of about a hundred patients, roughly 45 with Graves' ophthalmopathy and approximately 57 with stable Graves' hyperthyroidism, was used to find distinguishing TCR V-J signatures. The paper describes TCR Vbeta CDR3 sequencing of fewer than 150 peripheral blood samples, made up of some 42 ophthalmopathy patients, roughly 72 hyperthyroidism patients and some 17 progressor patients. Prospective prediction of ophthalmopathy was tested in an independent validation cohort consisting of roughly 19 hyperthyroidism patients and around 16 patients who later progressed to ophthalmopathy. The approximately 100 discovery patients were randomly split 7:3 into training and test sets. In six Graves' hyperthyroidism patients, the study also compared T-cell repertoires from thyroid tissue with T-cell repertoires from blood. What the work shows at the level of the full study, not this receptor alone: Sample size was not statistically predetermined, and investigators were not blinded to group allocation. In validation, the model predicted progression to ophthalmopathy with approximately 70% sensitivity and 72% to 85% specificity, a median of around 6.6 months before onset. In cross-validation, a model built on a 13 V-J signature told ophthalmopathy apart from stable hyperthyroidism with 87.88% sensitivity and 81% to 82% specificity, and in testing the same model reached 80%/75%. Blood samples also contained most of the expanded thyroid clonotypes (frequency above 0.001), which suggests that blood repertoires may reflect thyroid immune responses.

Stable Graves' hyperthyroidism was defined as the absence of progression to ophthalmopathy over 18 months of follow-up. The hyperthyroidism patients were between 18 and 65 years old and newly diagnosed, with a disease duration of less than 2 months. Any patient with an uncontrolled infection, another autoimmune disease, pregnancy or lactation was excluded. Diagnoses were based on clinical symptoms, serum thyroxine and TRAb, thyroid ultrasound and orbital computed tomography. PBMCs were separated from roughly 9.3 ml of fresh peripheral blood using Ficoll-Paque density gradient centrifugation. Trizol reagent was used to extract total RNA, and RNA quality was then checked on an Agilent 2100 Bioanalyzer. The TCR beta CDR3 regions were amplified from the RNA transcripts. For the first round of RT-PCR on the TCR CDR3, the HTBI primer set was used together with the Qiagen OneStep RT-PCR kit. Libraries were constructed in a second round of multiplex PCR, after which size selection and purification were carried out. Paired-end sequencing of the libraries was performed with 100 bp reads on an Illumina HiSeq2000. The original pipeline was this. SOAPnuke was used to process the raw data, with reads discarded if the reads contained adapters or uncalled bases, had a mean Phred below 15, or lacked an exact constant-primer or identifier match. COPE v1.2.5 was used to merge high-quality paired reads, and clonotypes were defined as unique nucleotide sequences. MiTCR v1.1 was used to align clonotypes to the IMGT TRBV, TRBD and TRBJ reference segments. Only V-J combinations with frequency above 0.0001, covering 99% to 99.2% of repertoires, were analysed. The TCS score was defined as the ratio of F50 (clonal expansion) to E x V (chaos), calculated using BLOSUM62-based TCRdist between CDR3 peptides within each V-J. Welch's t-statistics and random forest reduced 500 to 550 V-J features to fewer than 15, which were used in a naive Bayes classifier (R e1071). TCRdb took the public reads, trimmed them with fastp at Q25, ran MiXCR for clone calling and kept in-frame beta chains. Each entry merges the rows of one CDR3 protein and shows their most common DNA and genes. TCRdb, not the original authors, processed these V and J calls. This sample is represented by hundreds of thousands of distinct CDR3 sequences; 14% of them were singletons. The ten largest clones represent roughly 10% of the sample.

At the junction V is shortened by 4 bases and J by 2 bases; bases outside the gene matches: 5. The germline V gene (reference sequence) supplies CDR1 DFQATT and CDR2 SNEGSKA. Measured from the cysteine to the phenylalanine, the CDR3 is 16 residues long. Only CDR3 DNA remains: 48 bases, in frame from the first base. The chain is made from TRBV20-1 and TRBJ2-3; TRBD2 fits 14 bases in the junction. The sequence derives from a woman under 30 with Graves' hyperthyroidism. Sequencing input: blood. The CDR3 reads CSATTGLAGDTDTQYF. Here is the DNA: TGCAGTGCTACAACGGGACTAGCGGGAGACACAGATACGCAGTATTTT.